These 3 T cell receptor beta chains were all obtained from the same sample, sequenced in a study of identifying expanded T cells in peripheral blood. Using immunoSEQ multiplex PCR, the repertoire was profiled, and TCRdb retains in-frame clones only, with some absent. The table lists tens of thousands of clones, about 90% of them singletons. Specimen: blood. The receptors stem from a person aged 18 to 70 in good health.

V gene TRBV7-2 combines with J gene TRBJ1-4; D remains unclear. V was shortened by 1 base and J by 6 bases, with 15 bases between the two germline ends. CDR1 is SGHTA and CDR2 is FQGNSA in the germline V gene. The CDR3 totals 16 residues. In nucleotides, the CDR3 is TGTGCCAGCAGCTTAGACCTTTTCGATAGCCATGAAAAACTGTTTTTT. Translating gives CASSLDLFDSHEKLFF.

The CDR3: CASSFATGRYSGNTIYF. CDR3 DNA: TGCGCCAGCAGCTTCGCTACAGGGCGCTACTCTGGAAACACCATATATTTT. The gene calls are TRBV5-1 and TRBJ1-3, with a weak D call TRBD1 (6 bases). CDR1 and CDR2 (germline): SGHRS, YFSETQ. Trimming removed 2 bases from V and 0 bases from J, with 15 bases in between. CDR3 size: 17 residues.

The J gene is TRBJ2-7, the V gene TRBV14, with D possibly matching TRBD1 (6 bases). CDR3 length equals 14 residues. CDR1 SGHDN and CDR2 FVKESK come from the germline V gene. V dropped 3 bases and J dropped 6 bases, with 15 bases sitting between them. DNA for the CDR3: TGTGCCAGCAGCCAGGAGAGGGGGTCAGTCGAGCAGTACTTC. Protein sequence: CASSQERGSVEQYF.